This is a list of T cell receptor beta chains from one sample in a study of blood T cell repertoires in COVID-19. Assay used: immunoSEQ multiplex PCR; TCRdb lists only in-frame clones, some missing. The sample carries 250,000 to 350,000 clones, about 86% recorded once. Sequencing used peripheral blood. The receptors come from a woman aged 25 to 39 who had recovered from COVID-19. CDR3s include the opening cysteine and the closing phenylalanine or tryptophan. A D gene is named only where the DNA matches it firmly. Rows may omit the clone size; those that give it use once, few, many or a size class.

NA TRBJ2-7 NA TRBV30 TGTGCCTGGAGTGTAGACCCCGGGGGGCTAACCTACGAGCAGTACTTC CAWSVDPGGLTYEQYF
NA TRBJ2-7 TRBD1 TRBV4-2 TGTGCCAGCAGCCAAGATGACAGGGTAGGCGAGCAGTACTTC CASSQDDRVGEQYF
NA TRBJ1-2 NA TRBV5-1 TGCGCCAGCAGCCTGGGGGAGGGTTATGGCTACACCTTC CASSLGEGYGYTF
NA TRBJ1-5 NA TRBV30 TGTGCCTGGAGTGAACGGGGATGGTATAGCAATCAGCCCCAGCATTTT CAWSERGWYSNQPQHF
NA TRBJ2-2 NA TRBV6-6 TGTGCCAGCAGTCGCCTGAGGTCCGAACCGAACACCGGGGAGCTGTTTTTT CASSRLRSEPNTGELFF
NA TRBJ2-7 NA TRBV2 TGTGCCAGCAGTGAAGAGCTGACAGGACCTTCCCACGAGCAGTACTTC CASSEELTGPSHEQYF
once TRBJ1-5 TRBD1 TRBV19 TGTGCCAGTAGACGACAGGGATATAATCAGCCCCAGCATTTT CASRRQGYNQPQHF
NA TRBJ2-7 TRBD2 TRBV4-2 TGTGCCAGCAGCCAGGGACTAGCGGGGACCTACGAGCAGTACTTC CASSQGLAGTYEQYF
NA TRBJ1-1 NA TRBV4-1 TGCGCCAGCAGCCAAGATCTACAGGGTGGGACTGAAGCTTTCTTT CASSQDLQGGTEAFF
NA TRBJ2-1 NA TRBV11-3 TGTGCCAGCAGCACGCACCCCGGTCATGAGCAGTTCTTC CASSTHPGHEQFF
NA TRBJ2-3 TRBD2 TRBV7-2 TGTGCCAGCAGTTTTAGCGGGAGGGCTCACACAGATACGCAGTATTTT CASSFSGRAHTDTQYF
once TRBJ2-1 TRBD2 TRBV9 TGTGCCAGCAGCGCTCCGCAGGGGACTAGCGCGTACAATGAGCAGTTCTTC CASSAPQGTSAYNEQFF
NA TRBJ1-2 TRBD1 TRBV5-1 TGCGCCAGCAGCTTCTTTCCGGGACAGGGCTTATCTAACTATGGCTACACCTTC CASSFFPGQGLSNYGYTF
NA TRBJ2-2 NA TRBV19 TGTGCCAGTAGTATAGGACTTAACACCGGGGAGCTGTTTTTT CASSIGLNTGELFF
NA TRBJ1-2 NA TRBV3-1/TRBV3-2 TGTGCCAGCAGCCAAGTCCCGGGTGGCTACACCTTC CASSQVPGGYTF
NA TRBJ1-1 NA TRBV7-9 TGTGCCAGCAGCTTAGTAGGGGTCAAGAACACTGAAGCTTTCTTT CASSLVGVKNTEAFF
NA TRBJ2-2 NA TRBV10-3 TGTGCCATCAGGGCGGCCAGCGGGCGGAACACCGGGGAGCTGTTTTTT CAIRAASGRNTGELFF
NA TRBJ1-1 NA TRBV4-1 TGCGCCAGCAGCCAGGGGCTTAGCGAAGCTTTCTTT CASSQGLSEAFF
NA TRBJ1-6 TRBD1 TRBV27 TGTGCCAGCAGTAATGGACAGGGGATATATAATTCACCCCTCCACTTT CASSNGQGIYNSPLHF
few TRBJ1-2 TRBD1 TRBV27 TGTGCCAGCAGTTCCGGCAGGGGGCTGAGTGGCTACACCTTC CASSSGRGLSGYTF
NA TRBJ1-5 NA TRBV7-2 TGTGCCAGCAGCTTAGCTTATAGCAATCAGCCCCAGCATTTT CASSLAYSNQPQHF
NA TRBJ1-1 TRBD1 TRBV7-2 TGTGCCAGCAGCGAGCCGGGACAGGGGGCGGCTTTCTTT CASSEPGQGAAFF
many TRBJ1-6 NA TRBV4-1 TGCGCCAGCAGCCAAGAGCACAGGGACCTTTCACCCCTCCACTTT CASSQEHRDLSPLHF
NA TRBJ2-2 TRBD1 TRBV7-2 TGTGCCAGCAGATGGGACAGGGAGGGCACCGGGGAGCTGTTTTTT CASRWDREGTGELFF
NA TRBJ2-3 TRBD2 TRBV12-3/TRBV12-4 TGTGCCATGAGGACTAGCGGTACAGATACGCAGTATTTT CAMRTSGTDTQYF
NA TRBJ1-1 TRBD1 TRBV4-3 TGCGCCAGCAGCCAAGATGGACAGGCGAACACTGAAGCTTTCTTT CASSQDGQANTEAFF
NA TRBJ1-1 TRBD1 TRBV7-2 TGTGCCAGCAGCTTCGTGACAGGGGGAAACTATTACACTGAAGCTTTCTTT CASSFVTGGNYYTEAFF
NA TRBJ1-3 NA TRBV23-1 TGCGCCAGCAGTCCTGAGAGGCTGGTCGGAAACACCATATATTTT CASSPERLVGNTIYF